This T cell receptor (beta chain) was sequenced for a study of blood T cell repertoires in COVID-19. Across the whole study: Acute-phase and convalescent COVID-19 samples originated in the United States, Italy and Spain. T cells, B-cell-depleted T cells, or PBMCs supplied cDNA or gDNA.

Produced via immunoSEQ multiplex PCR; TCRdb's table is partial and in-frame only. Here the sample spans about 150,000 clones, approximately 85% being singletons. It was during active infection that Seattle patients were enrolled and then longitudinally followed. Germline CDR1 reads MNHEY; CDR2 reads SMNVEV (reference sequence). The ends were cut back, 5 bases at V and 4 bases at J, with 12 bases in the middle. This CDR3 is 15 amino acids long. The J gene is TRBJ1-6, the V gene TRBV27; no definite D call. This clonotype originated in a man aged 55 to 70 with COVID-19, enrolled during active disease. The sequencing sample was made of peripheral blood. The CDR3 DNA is TGTGCCAGCAGTCCGACGGGGATATATAATTCACCCCTCCACTTT. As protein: CASSPTGIYNSPLHF.